The rows below give T cell receptor beta chains drawn from one sample of a study of patients and donors after allogeneic stem cell transplantation. TCRdb recomputed calls from the RT-PCR reads with MiXCR, one row per CDR3 protein. The sample holds about 150,000 distinct CDR3 sequences, 30% to 45% seen once. The sequencing input was blood, either unsorted or a sorted T cell fraction (not recorded which). The receptors stem from a human donor who was either an allogeneic HSCT recipient or a stem cell or donor lymphocyte infusion donor (not recorded which). It is not recorded whose cells these are; they may come from a transplant donor. The CDR3 runs from the conserved cysteine through the conserved F or W. A D gene is named only where the DNA matches it firmly. Clone size appears in some rows only: once, few, many, or a class for an expanded clone.

j_call clone_size v_call d_call cdr3_nt cdr3_aa
TRBJ2-4 . TRBV7-9 . TGTGCCAGCAGCTCGCTGATGGGGGGCTTAGCCAAAAACATTCAGTACTTC CASSSLMGGLAKNIQYF
TRBJ2-5 . TRBV5-1 . TGCGCCAGCAGCTTGGAGGGGGTATTCCCCCAAGAGACCCAGTACTTC CASSLEGVFPQETQYF
TRBJ1-4 few TRBV10-3 . TGTGCCACCTCGGAGGGGCCTAATGAAAAACTGTTTTTT CATSEGPNEKLFF
TRBJ1-1 . TRBV3-1 TRBD1 TGTGCCAGCAGCCAAAAACAGGGGGGTACTGAAGCTTTCTTT CASSQKQGGTEAFF
TRBJ2-3 . TRBV27 TRBD1 TGTGCCAGCAGTCTCGGGACAGTCAACACAGATACGCAGTATTTT CASSLGTVNTDTQYF
TRBJ2-5 . TRBV7-2 . TGTGCCAGCAGCTTACGGAGCAGGAAACAAGAGACCCAGTACTTC CASSLRSRKQETQYF
TRBJ1-1 few TRBV5-1 . TGCGCCAGCAGCTTGGATGATTGGAGGAACACTGAAGCTTTCTTT CASSLDDWRNTEAFF
TRBJ2-1 few TRBV7-3 TRBD1 TGTGCCAGCAGCTTAGACAGGGGGCTCCACAATGAGCAGTTCTTC CASSLDRGLHNEQFF
TRBJ1-1 many TRBV3-1 . TGTGCCAGCCAGTCCAAGGGAGGCACTGAAGCTTTCTTT CASQSKGGTEAFF
TRBJ2-3 few TRBV9 . TGTGCCAGACGGGGGCGGATGGTGCAGTATTTT CARRGRMVQYF
TRBJ1-3 . TRBV6-2/TRBV6-3 . TGTGCCAGCGGACCCGCGGAGGAGGACGGAAACACCATATATTTT CASGPAEEDGNTIYF
TRBJ1-1 few TRBV4-1 . TGCGCCAGCAGCCGAGATGACACTGAAGCTTTCTTT CASSRDDTEAFF
TRBJ2-1 . TRBV9 . TGTGCCAGCAGCGTAGGATCGCGGGATGAGCAGTTCTTC CASSVGSRDEQFF
TRBJ1-1 . TRBV20-1 TRBD1 TGCAGTGCTAGAGATCGTGGCAGGGGGCCTGAAGCTTTCTTT CSARDRGRGPEAFF
TRBJ1-5 . TRBV7-9 TRBD1 TGTGCCAGCAGCTTAGGGACAGGGCAGAGCAATCAGCCCCAGCATTTT CASSLGTGQSNQPQHF
TRBJ1-1 . TRBV10-3 TRBD1 TGTGCCATCAGTGAAAGGGGGCAGCAATACACTGAAGCTTTCTTT CAISERGQQYTEAFF
TRBJ2-2 once TRBV9 TRBD2 TGTGCCAGCAGCGTAGTCGGCGGGGGGGCCGGGGAGCTGTTTTTT CASSVVGGGAGELFF
TRBJ1-1 . TRBV28 TRBD1 TGTGCCAGCAGAGATACGTCGGGACAGGCTTTCTTT CASRDTSGQAFF
TRBJ2-1 . TRBV3-1 TRBD2 TGTGCCAGCGGGGGACTAGCGGGGGACAATGAGCAGTTCTTC CASGGLAGDNEQFF
TRBJ1-1 few TRBV12-3/TRBV12-4 . TGTGCCAGCAGTTTCACTGTACAGGTCCTCGCCACTGAAGCTTTCTTT CASSFTVQVLATEAFF
TRBJ1-6 . TRBV18 . TGTGCCAGCTCACCGGCCAGTAATTCACCCCTCCACTTT CASSPASNSPLHF
TRBJ2-2 few TRBV4-2 TRBD2 TGTGCCAGCAGCGTTACGGGACTAGTTAACACCGGGGAGCTGTTTTTT CASSVTGLVNTGELFF
TRBJ1-1 few TRBV7-3 . TGTGCCAGCAGCTCCCACATTGACGGCGCTGAAGCTTTCTTT CASSSHIDGAEAFF
TRBJ2-3 few TRBV12-3/TRBV12-4 . TGTGCCAGCAGTCCTAGGGGGGGGTTCACAGATACGCAGTATTTT CASSPRGGFTDTQYF
TRBJ2-3 . TRBV30 . TGTGCCTGGACTGCAGGCTCGAGTGATACGCAGTATTTT CAWTAGSSDTQYF
TRBJ1-1 . TRBV6-5 . TGTGCCAGCAGCCCCCCCACAGGCCAGAACACTGAAGCTTTCTTT CASSPPTGQNTEAFF
TRBJ2-3 few TRBV10-3 . TGTGCCATCAGTGGCAGTGTTAGCACAGATACGCAGTATTTT CAISGSVSTDTQYF
TRBJ2-5 few TRBV24-1 TRBD2 TGTGCCACCAGTCCAACTAGCGGGATCGAAGAGACCCAGTACTTC CATSPTSGIEETQYF
TRBJ2-2 . TRBV12-3/TRBV12-4 . TGTGCCAGCAGTCAAACGGTCAAGGGCACCGGGGAGCTGTTTTTT CASSQTVKGTGELFF
TRBJ2-5 once TRBV12-3/TRBV12-4 TRBD1 TGTGCCAGCAGTCCCCGGGGACAGGGGGCGGGGGAGACCCAGTACTTC CASSPRGQGAGETQYF
TRBJ2-1 few TRBV7-3 TRBD2 TGTGCCAGCAGTCCCGGACTAGCGGGACCCCGGGAGCAGTTCTTC CASSPGLAGPREQFF
TRBJ1-5 . TRBV12-3/TRBV12-4 TRBD1 TGTGCCAGCACCGGGACAGGGTTGGGTCAGCCCCAGCATTTT CASTGTGLGQPQHF
TRBJ1-2 few TRBV15 TRBD1 TGTGCCACCACCTCGGGGGACAGGGGCTCATGGTATGGCTACACCTTC CATTSGDRGSWYGYTF
TRBJ1-5 few TRBV10-3 . TGTGCCATCAGTGATAGGGAACTCGATAGCAATCAGCCCCAGCATTTT CAISDRELDSNQPQHF
TRBJ1-3 . TRBV20-1 . TGCAGTGCTCGTCTGCCGGGGACCACTGGAAACACCATATATTTT CSARLPGTTGNTIYF
TRBJ1-5 . TRBV30 . TGTGCCTGGAAGCAGAACGGTTATAGCAATCAGCCCCAGCATTTT CAWKQNGYSNQPQHF
TRBJ1-1 few TRBV25-1 . TGTGCCAGCTCAGTGATGGCGAGGACTGAAGCTTTCTTT CASSVMARTEAFF
TRBJ1-5 . TRBV12-3/TRBV12-4 . TGTGCCAGCAGTTATGAGGGGAGGGGGAATCAGCCCCAGCATTTT CASSYEGRGNQPQHF
TRBJ2-3 few TRBV12-3/TRBV12-4 . TGTGCCAGCAGTTTATACGGGACTCCATTCCGGACAGATACGCAGTATTTT CASSLYGTPFRTDTQYF
TRBJ1-1 few TRBV28 . TGTGCCAGCATTCCCCCGAGCACCAACACTGAAGCTTTCTTT CASIPPSTNTEAFF
TRBJ1-1 . TRBV2 TRBD1 TGTGCCAGCTGGGGACAGGGGGCCTCTGAAGCTTTCTTT CASWGQGASEAFF
TRBJ1-1 . TRBV6-1 . TGTGCCAGCAGTGAACGGCCCGCTAACACTGAAGCTTTCTTT CASSERPANTEAFF